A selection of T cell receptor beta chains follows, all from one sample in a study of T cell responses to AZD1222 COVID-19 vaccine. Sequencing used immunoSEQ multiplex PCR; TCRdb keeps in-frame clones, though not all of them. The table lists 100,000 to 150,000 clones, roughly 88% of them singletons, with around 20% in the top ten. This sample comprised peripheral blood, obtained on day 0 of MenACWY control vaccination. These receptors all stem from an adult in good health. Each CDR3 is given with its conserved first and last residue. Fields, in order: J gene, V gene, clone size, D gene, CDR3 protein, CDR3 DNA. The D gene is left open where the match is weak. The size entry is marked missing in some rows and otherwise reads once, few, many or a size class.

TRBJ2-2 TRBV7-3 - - CASSLKGTGELFF TGTGCCAGCAGCTTAAAAGGGACCGGGGAGCTGTTTTTT
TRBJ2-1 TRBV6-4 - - CASSDSGGTSEQFF TGTGCCAGCAGTGACTCGGGGGGAACAAGTGAGCAGTTCTTC
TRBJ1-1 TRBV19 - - CASSVNTEAFF TGTGCCAGTAGCGTGAACACTGAAGCTTTCTTT
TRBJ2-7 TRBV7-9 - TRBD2 CASSLSLAVDEQYF TGTGCCAGCAGCTTATCCCTAGCGGTCGACGAGCAGTACTTC
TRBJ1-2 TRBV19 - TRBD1 CASSPGQSSMGYTF TGTGCCAGTAGCCCGGGACAGTCATCTATGGGCTACACCTTC
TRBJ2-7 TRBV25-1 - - CASSRVDSYEQYF TGTGCCAGCAGCCGGGTCGACTCCTACGAGCAGTACTTC
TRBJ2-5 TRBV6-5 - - CASAPGFETQYF TGTGCCAGCGCCCCCGGTTTTGAGACCCAGTACTTC
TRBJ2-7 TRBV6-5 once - CASSYTDASYEQYF TGTGCCAGCAGTTACACAGACGCGTCCTACGAGCAGTACTTC
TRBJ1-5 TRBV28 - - CASSPGGEPQPQHF TGTGCCAGCAGCCCAGGAGGGGAACCTCAGCCCCAGCATTTT
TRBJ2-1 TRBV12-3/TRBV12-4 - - CASSLRVPREQFF TGTGCCAGCAGTTTAAGGGTGCCCCGTGAGCAGTTCTTC
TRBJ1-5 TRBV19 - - CASSIRVYSNQPQHF TGTGCCAGTAGTATAAGGGTATATAGCAATCAGCCCCAGCATTTT
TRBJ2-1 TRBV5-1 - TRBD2 CASSKRDRSTGLAGAGSYNEQFF TGCGCCAGCAGCAAACGGGACCGGAGTACGGGACTAGCGGGAGCGGGGTCCTACAATGAGCAGTTCTTC
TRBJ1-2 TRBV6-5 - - CASSYLRIAGYTF TGTGCCAGCAGTTACCTGAGGATCGCTGGCTACACCTTC
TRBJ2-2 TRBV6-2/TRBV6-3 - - CASSYPLLAGVDTGELFF TGTGCCAGCAGTTACCCCCTTCTAGCCGGAGTAGACACCGGGGAGCTGTTTTTT